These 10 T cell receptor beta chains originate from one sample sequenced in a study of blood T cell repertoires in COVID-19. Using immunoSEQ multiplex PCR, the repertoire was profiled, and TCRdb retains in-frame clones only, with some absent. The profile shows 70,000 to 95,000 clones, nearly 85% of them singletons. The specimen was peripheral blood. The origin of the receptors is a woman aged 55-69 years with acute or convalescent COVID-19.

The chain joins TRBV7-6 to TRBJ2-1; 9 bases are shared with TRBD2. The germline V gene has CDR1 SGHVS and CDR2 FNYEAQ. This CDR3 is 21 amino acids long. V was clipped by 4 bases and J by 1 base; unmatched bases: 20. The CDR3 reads CASSSHLGNPSSGASYNEQFF. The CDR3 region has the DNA TGTGCCAGCAGCTCCCACCTTGGAAATCCGTCTAGCGGGGCTTCCTACAATGAGCAGTTCTTC.

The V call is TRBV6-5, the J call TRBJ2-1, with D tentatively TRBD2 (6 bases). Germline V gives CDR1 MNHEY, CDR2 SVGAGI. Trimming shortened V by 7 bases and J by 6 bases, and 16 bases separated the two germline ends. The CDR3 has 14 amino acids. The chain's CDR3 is CASTNPRGGNEQFF. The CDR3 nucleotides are TGTGCCAGCACGAACCCGAGGGGAGGCAATGAGCAGTTCTTC.

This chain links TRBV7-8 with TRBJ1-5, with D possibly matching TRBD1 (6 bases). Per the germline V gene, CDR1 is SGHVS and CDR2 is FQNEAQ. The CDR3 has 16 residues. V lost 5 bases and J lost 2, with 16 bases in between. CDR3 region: CASSGQRGPGNQPQHF. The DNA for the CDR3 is TGTGCCAGCAGCGGCCAGCGGGGGCCGGGCAATCAGCCCCAGCATTTT.

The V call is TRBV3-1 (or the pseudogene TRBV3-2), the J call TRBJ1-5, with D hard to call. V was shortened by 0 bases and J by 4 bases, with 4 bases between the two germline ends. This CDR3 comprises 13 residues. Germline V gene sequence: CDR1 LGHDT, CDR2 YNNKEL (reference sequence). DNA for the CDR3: TGTGCCAGCAGCCAAGATCGTAATCAGCCCCAGCATTTT. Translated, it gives CASSQDRNQPQHF.

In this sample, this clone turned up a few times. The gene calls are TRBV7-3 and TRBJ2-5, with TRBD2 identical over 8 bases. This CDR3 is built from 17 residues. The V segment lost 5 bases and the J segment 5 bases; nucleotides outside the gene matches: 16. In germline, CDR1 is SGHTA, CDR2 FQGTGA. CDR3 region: CASSLDGPGTGGETQYF. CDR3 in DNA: TGTGCCAGCAGCCTCGACGGGCCGGGTACGGGGGGGGAGACCCAGTACTTC.

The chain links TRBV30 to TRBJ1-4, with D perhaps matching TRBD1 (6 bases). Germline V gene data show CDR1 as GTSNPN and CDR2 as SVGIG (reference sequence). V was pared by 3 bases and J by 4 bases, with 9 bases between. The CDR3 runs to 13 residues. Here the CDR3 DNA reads TGTGCCTGGAGAGGACAGAATAATGAAAAACTGTTTTTT. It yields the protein CAWRGQNNEKLFF.

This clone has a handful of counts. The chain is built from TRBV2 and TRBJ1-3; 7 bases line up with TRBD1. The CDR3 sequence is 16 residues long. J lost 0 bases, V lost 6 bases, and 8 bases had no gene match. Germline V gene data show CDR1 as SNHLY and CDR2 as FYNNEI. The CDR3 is CASSYGQANSGNTIYF. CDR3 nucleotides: TGTGCCAGCAGCTACGGACAGGCTAACTCTGGAAACACCATATATTTT.

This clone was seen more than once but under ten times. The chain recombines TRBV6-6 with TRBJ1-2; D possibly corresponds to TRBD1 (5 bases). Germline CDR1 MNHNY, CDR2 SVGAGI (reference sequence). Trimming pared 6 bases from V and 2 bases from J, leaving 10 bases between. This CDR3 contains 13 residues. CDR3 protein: CASSNGGNYGYTF. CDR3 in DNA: TGTGCCAGCAGCAACGGGGGGAACTATGGCTACACCTTC.

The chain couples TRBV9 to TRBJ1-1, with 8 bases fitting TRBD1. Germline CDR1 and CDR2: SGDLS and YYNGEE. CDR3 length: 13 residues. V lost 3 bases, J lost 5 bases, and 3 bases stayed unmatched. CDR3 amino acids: CASSAQGATEAFF. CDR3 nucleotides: TGTGCCAGCAGCGCCCAGGGGGCGACTGAAGCTTTCTTT.

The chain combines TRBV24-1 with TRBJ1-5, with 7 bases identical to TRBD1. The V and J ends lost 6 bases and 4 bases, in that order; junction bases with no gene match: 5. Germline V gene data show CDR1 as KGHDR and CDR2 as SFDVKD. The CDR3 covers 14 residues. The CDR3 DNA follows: TGTGCCACCAGTAGGGCAGGGGGAAATCAGCCCCAGCATTTT. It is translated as CATSRAGGNQPQHF.